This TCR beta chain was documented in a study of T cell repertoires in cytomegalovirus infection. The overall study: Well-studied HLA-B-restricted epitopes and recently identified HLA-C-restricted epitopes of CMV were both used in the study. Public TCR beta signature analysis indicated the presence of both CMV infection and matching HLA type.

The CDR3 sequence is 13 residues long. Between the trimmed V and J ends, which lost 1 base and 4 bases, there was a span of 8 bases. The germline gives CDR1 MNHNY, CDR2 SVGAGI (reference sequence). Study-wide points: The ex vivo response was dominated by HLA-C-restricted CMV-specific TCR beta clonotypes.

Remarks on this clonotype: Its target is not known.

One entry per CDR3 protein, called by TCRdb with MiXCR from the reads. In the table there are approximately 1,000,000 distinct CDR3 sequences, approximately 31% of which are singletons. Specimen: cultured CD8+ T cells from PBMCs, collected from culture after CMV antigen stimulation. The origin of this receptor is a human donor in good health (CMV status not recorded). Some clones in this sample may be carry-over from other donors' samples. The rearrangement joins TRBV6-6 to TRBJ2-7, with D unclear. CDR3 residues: CASSYLGLYEQYV. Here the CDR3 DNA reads TGTGCCAGCAGTTACTTGGGTCTTTACGAGCAGTACGTC.